These 10 T cell receptor beta chains originate from one sample sequenced in a study of cytomegalovirus exposure and HLA in healthy donors. PCR involved 60 Vbeta and 13 Jbeta primers. Using immunoSEQ multiplex PCR, the repertoire was profiled, and TCRdb retains in-frame clones only, with some absent. In the table there are 180,000 or so clones, 80% of which are singletons. The sample taken for sequencing was PBMCs. Every receptor here comes from a woman aged 30 to 39 in good health and CMV-seronegative.

The chain employs TRBV5-4 and TRBJ1-2, with TRBD1 matching over 9 bases. The germline V gene has CDR1 SGHNT and CDR2 YYREEE (reference sequence). This CDR3 comprises 16 residues. Unmatched junction bases numbered 6, after V lost 0 bases and J lost 3 bases. The CDR3 bases are TGTGCCAGCAGCTTGGGTGGGACAGGGTTCGACTATGGCTACACCTTC. Encoded protein: CASSLGGTGFDYGYTF.

V gene TRBV19 combines with J gene TRBJ2-5, with TRBD2 identical over 7 bases. V shed 5 bases, J shed 3 bases, and the junction held 6 bases outside the gene matches. The CDR3 extends over 14 amino acids. Germline V CDR1 and CDR2: LNHDA, SQIVND (reference sequence). The DNA for the CDR3 is TGTGCCAGTAGTTGGAGCGGGGCCAAAGAGACCCAGTACTTC. This encodes CASSWSGAKETQYF.

The CDR3 sequence is CASSSSGTSGEGGETQYF. For the CDR3, the DNA is TGTGCCAGCAGCTCCTCCGGGACTAGCGGGGAGGGGGGAGAGACCCAGTACTTC. The chain couples TRBV7-3 to TRBJ2-5; 13 bases align to TRBD2. The V gene's germline CDR1 is SGHTA and CDR2 FQGTGA. V trimming: 4 bases; J trimming: 4 bases; junction bases outside the gene matches: 12. The CDR3 has 18 residues.

This clone has a handful of counts. The rearrangement uses TRBV6-1 and TRBJ2-1; the D gene is possibly TRBD1 (5 bases). The CDR3 is made up of 14 amino acids. The germline V and J ends were trimmed by 6 bases and 1 base, with 10 bases remaining between them. Germline V gives CDR1 MNHNS, CDR2 SASEGT. CDR3 DNA: TGTGCCAGCAGCCCTCAGGGTTCCTACAATGAGCAGTTCTTC. Encoded protein: CASSPQGSYNEQFF.

The J gene is TRBJ1-1, the V gene TRBV19; perhaps TRBD1 as D (5 bases). The germline V and J ends were trimmed by 6 bases and 1 base, with 12 bases remaining between them. The V gene's germline CDR1 is LNHDA and CDR2 SQIVND (reference sequence). The CDR3 contains 14 residues. The CDR3 nucleotides are TGTGCCAGTAGACAGGATAGGGGGAACACTGAAGCTTTCTTT. Residues: CASRQDRGNTEAFF.

The CDR3 loop reads CASIERGPRNEQFF. As DNA, the CDR3 is TGTGCCAGTATTGAGCGGGGTCCGAGAAATGAGCAGTTCTTC. The chain is built from TRBV19 and TRBJ2-1; the match to TRBD2 covers 7 bases. Looked up from germline, CDR1 is LNHDA and CDR2 is SQIVND (reference sequence). The V and J ends lost 7 bases and 7 bases, in that order; junction bases with no gene match: 10. The CDR3 is made up of 14 amino acids.

The chain uses TRBV6-1 and TRBJ1-5; possible D gene TRBD1, 6 bases. CDR1 is MNHNS and CDR2 is SASEGT in the germline V gene. The CDR3 runs 18 residues. Trimming pared 4 bases from V and 2 bases from J, leaving 21 bases between. For the CDR3, the DNA is TGTGCCAGCAGTGTAGTAGGGGGGGGTAGAATCGGCAATCAGCCCCAGCATTTT. It is translated as CASSVVGGGRIGNQPQHF.

The chain employs TRBV27 and TRBJ2-5; tentatively, D is TRBD2 (5 bases). Germline CDR1 reads MNHEY; CDR2 reads SMNVEV (reference sequence). Trimming removed 4 bases from V and 5 bases from J, with 14 bases in between. The CDR3 loop spans 14 amino acids. The CDR3 protein is CASSYEGGWETQYF. CDR3 DNA sequence: TGTGCCAGCAGTTATGAGGGTGGCTGGGAGACCCAGTACTTC.

The V call is TRBV28, the J call TRBJ2-7; 7 positions match TRBD1. From germline, CDR1 is MDHEN and CDR2 SYDVKM. The CDR3 loop spans 13 amino acids. V lost 3 bases and J lost 3; bases outside the gene matches: 2. CDR3: CASSFGQDYEQYF. CDR3 DNA: TGTGCCAGCAGTTTTGGACAGGACTACGAGCAGTACTTC.

The chain uses TRBV11-2 and TRBJ2-5, with TRBD2 matching over 10 bases. Germline assignment: CDR1 SGHAT and CDR2 FQNNGV. The CDR3 totals 17 residues. J lost 1 base, V lost 5 bases, and 10 bases had no gene match. The CDR3 is CASSLAQRGGVQETQYF. The DNA of the CDR3 is TGTGCCAGCAGCCTAGCACAGCGGGGGGGGGTCCAAGAGACCCAGTACTTC.